The source of this TCR beta chain is a study of T cells in women clearing cervical HPV infection. Comments on this clone: The read ends 3 residues shy of where the CDR3 ends; the end is completed using the germline J gene.

Here immunoSEQ multiplex PCR was the method, and the copy in TCRdb shows in-frame clones only, minus some. The repertoire table contains about 48,000 clones. Per germline, CDR1 SGHVS and CDR2 FQNEAQ. V gave up 5 bases and J gave up 2 bases; unmatched junction bases: 6. This CDR3 contains 14 residues. The sequence came from a woman between 18 and 75 years old with a cervical HPV16 infection that either progressed to CIN3+ or cleared (not recorded which). Sequencing was performed on blood buffy coat. The chain couples TRBV7-8 to TRBJ2-7, with 7 bases fitting TRBD2. CDR3 bases read: TGTGCCAGCAGCGCGCGGGACTACACCTACGAG. This gives the protein CASSARDYTYE. Given in full, the CDR3 is CASSARDYTYEQYF.